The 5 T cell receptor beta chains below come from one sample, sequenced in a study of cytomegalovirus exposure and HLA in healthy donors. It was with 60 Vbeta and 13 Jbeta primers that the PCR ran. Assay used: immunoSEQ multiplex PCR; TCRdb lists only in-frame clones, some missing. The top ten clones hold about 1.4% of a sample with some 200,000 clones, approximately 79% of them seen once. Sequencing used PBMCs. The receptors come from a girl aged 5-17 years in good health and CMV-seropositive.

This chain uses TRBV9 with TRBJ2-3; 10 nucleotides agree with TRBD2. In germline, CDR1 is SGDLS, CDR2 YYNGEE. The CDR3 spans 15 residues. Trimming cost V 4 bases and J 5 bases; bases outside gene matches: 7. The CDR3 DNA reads TGTGCCAGCAGCCAAGCGGGGGGGCTGGTAGATACGCAGTATTTT. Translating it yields CASSQAGGLVDTQYF. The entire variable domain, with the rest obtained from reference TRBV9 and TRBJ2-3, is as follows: DSGVTQTPKHLITATGQRVTLRCSPRSGDLSVYWYQQSLDQGLQFLIQYYNGEERAKGNILERFSAQQFPDLHSELNLSSLELGDSALYFCASSQAGGLVDTQYFGPGTRLTVL.

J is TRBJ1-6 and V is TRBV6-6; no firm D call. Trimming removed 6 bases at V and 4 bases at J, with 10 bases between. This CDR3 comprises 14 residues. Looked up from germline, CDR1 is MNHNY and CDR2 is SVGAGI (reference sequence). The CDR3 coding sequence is TGTGCCAGCAGCCGGGAACCGTATAATTCACCCCTCCACTTT. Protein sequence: CASSREPYNSPLHF.

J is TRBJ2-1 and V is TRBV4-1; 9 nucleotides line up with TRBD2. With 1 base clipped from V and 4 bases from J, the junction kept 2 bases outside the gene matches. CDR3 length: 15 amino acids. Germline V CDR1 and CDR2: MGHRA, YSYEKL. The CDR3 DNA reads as TGCGCCAGCAGCCAAGGACTAGCGGTTTACAATGAGCAGTTCTTC. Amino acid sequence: CASSQGLAVYNEQFF.

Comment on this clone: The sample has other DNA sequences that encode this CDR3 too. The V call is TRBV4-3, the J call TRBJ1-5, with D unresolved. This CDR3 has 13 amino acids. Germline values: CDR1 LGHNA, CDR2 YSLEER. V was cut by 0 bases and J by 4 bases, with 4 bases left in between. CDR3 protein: CASSQDRNQPQHF. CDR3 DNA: TGCGCCAGCAGCCAAGATCGGAATCAGCCCCAGCATTTT.

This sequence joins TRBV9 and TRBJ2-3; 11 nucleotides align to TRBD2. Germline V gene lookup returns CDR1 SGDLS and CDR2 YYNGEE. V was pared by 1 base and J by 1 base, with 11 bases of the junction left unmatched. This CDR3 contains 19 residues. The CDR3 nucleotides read TGTGCCAGCAGCGTAACGGGGCTAGCGGGGGGAGGGGGCACAGATACGCAGTATTTT. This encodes CASSVTGLAGGGGTDTQYF.